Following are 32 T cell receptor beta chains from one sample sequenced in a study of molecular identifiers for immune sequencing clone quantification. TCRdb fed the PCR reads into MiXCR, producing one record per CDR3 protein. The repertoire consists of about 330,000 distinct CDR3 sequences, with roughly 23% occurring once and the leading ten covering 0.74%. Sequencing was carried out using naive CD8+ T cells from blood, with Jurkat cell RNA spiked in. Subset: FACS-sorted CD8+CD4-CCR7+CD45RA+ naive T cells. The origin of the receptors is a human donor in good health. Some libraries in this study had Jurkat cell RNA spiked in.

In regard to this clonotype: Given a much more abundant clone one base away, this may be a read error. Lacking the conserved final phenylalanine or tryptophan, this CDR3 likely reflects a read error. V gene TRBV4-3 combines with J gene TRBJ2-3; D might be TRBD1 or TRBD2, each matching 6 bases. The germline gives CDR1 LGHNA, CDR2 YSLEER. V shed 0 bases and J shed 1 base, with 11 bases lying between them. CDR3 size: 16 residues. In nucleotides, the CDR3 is TGCGCCAGCAGCCAAGATTCCCGGGGGCGCACAGATACGCAGTATTCT. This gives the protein CASSQDSRGRTDTQYS.

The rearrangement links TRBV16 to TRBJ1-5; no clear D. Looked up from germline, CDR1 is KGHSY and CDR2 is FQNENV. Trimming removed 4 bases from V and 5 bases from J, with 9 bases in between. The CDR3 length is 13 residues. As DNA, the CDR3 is TGTGCCAGCAGCCCCCGAGCAGATCAGCCCCAGCATTTT. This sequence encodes CASSPRADQPQHF. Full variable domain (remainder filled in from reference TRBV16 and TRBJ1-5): GEEVAQTPKHLVRGEGQKAKLYCAPIKGHSYVFWYQQVLKNEFKFLISFQNENVFDETGMPKERFSAKCLPNSPCSLEIQATKLEDSAVYFCASSPRADQPQHFGDGTRLSIL.

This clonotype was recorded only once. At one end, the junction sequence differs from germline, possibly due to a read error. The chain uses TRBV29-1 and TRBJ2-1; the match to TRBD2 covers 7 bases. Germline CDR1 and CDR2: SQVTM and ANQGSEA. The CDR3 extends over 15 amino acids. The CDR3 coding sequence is TGCAGCGTTGATATGGCTAGCGGCTCCTACAATGAGCAGGTCTTC. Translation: CSVDMASGSYNEQVF.

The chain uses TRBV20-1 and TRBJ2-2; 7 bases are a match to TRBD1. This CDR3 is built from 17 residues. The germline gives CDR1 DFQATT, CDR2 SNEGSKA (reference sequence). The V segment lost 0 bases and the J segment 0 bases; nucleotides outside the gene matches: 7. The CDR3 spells CSARDSYGTANTGELFF. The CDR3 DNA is TGCAGTGCTAGAGATTCATACGGGACAGCGAACACCGGGGAGCTGTTTTTT.

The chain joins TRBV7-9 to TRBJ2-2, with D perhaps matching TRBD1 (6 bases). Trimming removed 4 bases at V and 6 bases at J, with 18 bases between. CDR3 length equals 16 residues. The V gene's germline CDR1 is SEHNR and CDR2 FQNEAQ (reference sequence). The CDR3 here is CASSSPIQGPPGELFF. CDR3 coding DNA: TGTGCCAGCAGCTCGCCAATACAGGGACCCCCCGGGGAGCTGTTTTTT.

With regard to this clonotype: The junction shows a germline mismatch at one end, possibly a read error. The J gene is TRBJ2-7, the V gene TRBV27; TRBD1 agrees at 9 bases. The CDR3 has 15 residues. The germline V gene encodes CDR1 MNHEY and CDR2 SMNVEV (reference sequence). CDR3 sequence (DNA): TGTGCCAGCAGTACAACCGGGACAGGGTACTACGGGCAGTACTTC. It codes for CASSTTGTGYYGQYF.

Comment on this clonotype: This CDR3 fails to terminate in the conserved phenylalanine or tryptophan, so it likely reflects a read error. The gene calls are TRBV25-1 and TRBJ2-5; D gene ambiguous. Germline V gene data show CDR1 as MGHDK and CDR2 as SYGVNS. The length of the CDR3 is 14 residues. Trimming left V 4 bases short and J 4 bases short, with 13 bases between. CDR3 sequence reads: CASSGFAWGETQYL. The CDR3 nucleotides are TGTGCCAGCAGTGGGTTCGCTTGGGGAGAGACCCAGTACCTC.

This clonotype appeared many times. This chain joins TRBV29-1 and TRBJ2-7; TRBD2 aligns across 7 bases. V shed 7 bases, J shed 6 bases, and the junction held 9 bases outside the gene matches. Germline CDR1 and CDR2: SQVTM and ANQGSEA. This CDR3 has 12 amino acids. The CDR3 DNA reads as TGCAGCGCCCGGGACTATTCATTCGAGCAGTACTTC. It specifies CSARDYSFEQYF.

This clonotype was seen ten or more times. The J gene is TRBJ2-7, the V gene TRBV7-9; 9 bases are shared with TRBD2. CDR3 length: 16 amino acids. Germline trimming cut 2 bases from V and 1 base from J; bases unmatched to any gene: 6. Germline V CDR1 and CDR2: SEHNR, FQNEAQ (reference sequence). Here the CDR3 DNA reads TGTGCCAGCAGCTTACTAGCGGGGACCATGTCCTACGAGCAGTACTTC. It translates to CASSLLAGTMSYEQYF.

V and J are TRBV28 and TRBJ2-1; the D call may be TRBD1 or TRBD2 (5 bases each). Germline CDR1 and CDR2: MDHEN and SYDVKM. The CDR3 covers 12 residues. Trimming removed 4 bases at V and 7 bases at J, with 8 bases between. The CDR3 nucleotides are TGTGCCAGCAGTTCCGGGGCAAATGAGCAGTTCTTC. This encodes CASSSGANEQFF.

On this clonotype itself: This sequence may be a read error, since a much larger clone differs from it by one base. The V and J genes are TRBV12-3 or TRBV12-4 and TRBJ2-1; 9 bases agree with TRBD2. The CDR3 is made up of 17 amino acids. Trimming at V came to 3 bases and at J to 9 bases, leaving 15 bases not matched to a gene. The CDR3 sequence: CASSFPPGRGGPIEQFF. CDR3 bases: TGTGCCAGCAGTTTCCCCCCGGGGCGGGGGGGCCCGATTGAGCAGTTCTTC.

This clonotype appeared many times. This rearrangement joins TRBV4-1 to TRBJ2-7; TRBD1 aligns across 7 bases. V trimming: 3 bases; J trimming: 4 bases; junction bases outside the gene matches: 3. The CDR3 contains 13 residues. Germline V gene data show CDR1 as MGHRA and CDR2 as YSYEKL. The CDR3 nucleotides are TGCGCCAGCAGCCAGAACAGGGGATACGAGCAGTACTTC. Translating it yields CASSQNRGYEQYF.

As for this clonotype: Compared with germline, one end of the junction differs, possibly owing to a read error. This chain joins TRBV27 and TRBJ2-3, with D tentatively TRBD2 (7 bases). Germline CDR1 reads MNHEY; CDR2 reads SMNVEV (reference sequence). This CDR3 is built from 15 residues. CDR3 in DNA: TGTGCCAGCAGTTTAAAGGGGGGGACCCCAGATATGCAGTACTTT. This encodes CASSLKGGTPDMQYF.

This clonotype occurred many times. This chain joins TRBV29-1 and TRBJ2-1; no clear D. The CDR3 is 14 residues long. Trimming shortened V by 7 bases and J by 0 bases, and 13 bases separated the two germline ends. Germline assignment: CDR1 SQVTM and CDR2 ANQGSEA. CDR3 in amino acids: CSALRSRSYNEQFF. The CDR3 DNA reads TGCAGCGCCCTAAGGTCCCGCTCCTACAATGAGCAGTTCTTC.

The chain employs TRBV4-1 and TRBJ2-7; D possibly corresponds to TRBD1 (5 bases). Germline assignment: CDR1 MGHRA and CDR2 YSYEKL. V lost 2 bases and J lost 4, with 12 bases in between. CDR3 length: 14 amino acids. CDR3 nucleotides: TGCGCCAGCAGCCAAATTGGGGCGGTGTACGAGCAGTACTTC. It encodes CASSQIGAVYEQYF.

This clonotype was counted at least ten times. For the CDR3, the DNA is TGTGCCAGCAGCTCAGTAGGGCCCCAGCATTTT. It is translated as CASSSVGPQHF. V usage is TRBV7-9 and J usage is TRBJ1-5, with D hard to call. The CDR3 length is 11 residues. Germline CDR1 SEHNR, CDR2 FQNEAQ (reference sequence). The germline V and J ends were trimmed by 4 bases and 9 bases, with 7 bases remaining between them.

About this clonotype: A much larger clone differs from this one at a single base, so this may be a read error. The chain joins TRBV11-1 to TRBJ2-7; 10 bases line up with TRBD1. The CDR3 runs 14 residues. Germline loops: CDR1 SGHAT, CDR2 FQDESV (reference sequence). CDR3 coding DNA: TGTGCCAGCAGGCCCGGGACAGGGGTTTACGGGCAGTACTTC. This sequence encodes CASRPGTGVYGQYF.

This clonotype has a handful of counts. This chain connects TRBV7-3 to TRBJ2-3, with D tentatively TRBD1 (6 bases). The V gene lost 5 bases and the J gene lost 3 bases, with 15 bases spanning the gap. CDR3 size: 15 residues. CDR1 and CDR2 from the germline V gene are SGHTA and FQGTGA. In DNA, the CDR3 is TGTGCCAGCAGCCGCGTGGGGCAGGGGACAGATACGCAGTATTTT. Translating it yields CASSRVGQGTDTQYF.

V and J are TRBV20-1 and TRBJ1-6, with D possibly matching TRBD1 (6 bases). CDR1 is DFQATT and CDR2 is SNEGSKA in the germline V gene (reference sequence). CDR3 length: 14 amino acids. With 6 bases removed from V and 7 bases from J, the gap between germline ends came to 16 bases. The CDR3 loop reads CSAPAWGANSPLHF. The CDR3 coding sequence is TGCAGTGCCCCCGCGTGGGGGGCGAATTCACCCCTCCACTTT.

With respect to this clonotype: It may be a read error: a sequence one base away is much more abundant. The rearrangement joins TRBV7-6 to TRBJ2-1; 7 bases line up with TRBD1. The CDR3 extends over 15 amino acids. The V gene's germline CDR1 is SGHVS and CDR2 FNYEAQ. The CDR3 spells CACSLVGGPYNEQFF. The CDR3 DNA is TGTGCCTGCAGCTTAGTAGGGGGCCCCTACAATGAGCAGTTCTTC.

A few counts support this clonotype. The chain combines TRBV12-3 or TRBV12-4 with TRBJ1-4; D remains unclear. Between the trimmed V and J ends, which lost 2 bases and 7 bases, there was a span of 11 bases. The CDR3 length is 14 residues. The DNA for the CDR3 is TGTGCCAGCAGTTTATCCGGATGGGGTGAAAAACTGTTTTTT. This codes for CASSLSGWGEKLFF.

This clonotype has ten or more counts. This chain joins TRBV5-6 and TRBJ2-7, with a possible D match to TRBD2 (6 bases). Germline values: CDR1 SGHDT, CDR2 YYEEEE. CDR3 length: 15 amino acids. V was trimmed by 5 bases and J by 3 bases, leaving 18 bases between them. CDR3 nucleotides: TGTGCCAGCAGTCTGGGAGGACGGACGAACTACGAGCAGTACTTC. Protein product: CASSLGGRTNYEQYF.

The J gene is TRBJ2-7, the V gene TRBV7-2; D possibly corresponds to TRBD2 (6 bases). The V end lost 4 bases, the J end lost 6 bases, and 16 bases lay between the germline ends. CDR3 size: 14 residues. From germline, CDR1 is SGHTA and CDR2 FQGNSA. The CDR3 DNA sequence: TGTGCCAGCAGCTATGGAGGGGAAGCCTGCGAGCAGTACTTC. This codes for CASSYGGEACEQYF.

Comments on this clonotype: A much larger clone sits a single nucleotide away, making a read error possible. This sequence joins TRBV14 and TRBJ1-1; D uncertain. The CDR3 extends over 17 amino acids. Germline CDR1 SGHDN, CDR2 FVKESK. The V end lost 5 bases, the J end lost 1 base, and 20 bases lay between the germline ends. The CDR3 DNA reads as TGTGCCAGCAGCACCCTTCCGGGGATAGCGCCGAACACTGAAGCTTTCTTT. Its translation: CASSTLPGIAPNTEAFF.

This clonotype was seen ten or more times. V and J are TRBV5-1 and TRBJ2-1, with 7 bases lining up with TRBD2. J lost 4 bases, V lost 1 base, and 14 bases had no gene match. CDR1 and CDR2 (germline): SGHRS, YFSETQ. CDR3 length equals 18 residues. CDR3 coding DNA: TGCGCCAGCAGCTTGCAAGTGTTCGGGGGAGGGCCGTACAATGAGCAGTTCTTC. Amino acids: CASSLQVFGGGPYNEQFF.

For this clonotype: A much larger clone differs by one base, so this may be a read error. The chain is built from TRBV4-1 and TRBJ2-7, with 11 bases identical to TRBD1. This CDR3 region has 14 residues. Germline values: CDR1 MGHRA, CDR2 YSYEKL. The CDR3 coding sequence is TGCGCCAGCAGCCAAGGGGACAGGGGGTACGAGCAGTGCTTC. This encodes CASSQGDRGYEQCF.

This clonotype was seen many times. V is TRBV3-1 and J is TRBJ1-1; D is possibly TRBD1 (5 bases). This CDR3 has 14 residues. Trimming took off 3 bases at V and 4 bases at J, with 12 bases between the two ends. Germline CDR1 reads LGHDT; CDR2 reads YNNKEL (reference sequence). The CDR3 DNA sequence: TGTGCCAGCAGCCATCTCAGGGACGGCACTGAAGCTTTCTTT. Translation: CASSHLRDGTEAFF.

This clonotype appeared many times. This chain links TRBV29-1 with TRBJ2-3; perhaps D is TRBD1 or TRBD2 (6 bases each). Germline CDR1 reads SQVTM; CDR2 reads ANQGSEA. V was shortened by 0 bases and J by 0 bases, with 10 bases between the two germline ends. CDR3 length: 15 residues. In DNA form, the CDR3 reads TGCAGCGTTGAAGAAAGGGGGACTAGCACAGATACGCAGTATTTT. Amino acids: CSVEERGTSTDTQYF.

CDR3 nucleotide sequence: TGTGCCTGTCCCACAGCGACTAGCACAGATACGCAGTATTTT. It translates to CACPTATSTDTQYF. V and J are TRBV30 and TRBJ2-3; D call uncertain. CDR3 size: 14 residues. Trimming shortened V by 6 bases and J by 0 bases, and 13 bases separated the two germline ends. Germline values: CDR1 GTSNPN, CDR2 SVGIG (reference sequence). Full variable domain (rest looked up from reference TRBV30 and TRBJ2-3): SQTIHQWPATLVQPVGSPLSLECTVEGTSNPNLYWYRQAAGRGLQLLFYSVGIGQISSEVPQNLSASRPQDRQFILSSKKLLLSDSGFYLCACPTATSTDTQYFGPGTRLTVL.

CDR3 coding DNA: TGTGCCAGTAGTATTTTTGGAGGAGCCACAGATACGCAGTATTTT. It translates to CASSIFGGATDTQYF. The chain couples TRBV19 to TRBJ2-3; D is possibly TRBD2 (5 bases). The germline gives CDR1 LNHDA, CDR2 SQIVND (reference sequence). The CDR3 length is 15 residues. Trimming took 3 bases from V and 2 from J, leaving 12 bases between them.

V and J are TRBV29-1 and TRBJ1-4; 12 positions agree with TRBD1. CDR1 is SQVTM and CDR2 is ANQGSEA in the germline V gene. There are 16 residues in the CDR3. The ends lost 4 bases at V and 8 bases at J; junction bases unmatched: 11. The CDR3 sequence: CSVVGDRGHAGEKLFF. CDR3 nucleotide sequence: TGCAGCGTTGTTGGGGACAGGGGGCATGCCGGGGAAAAACTGTTTTTT.

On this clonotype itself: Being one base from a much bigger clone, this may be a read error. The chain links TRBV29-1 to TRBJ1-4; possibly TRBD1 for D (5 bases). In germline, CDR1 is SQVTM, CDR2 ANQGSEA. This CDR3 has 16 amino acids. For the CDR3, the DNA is TGCGGCGTTGAGGGGACGGAAGTCTCAACTAATGAAAAACTGTTTTTT. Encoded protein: CGVEGTEVSTNEKLFF.